The 25 T cell receptor beta chains below come from one sample, sequenced in a study of vaccination and CD4 T cells after COVID-19. As for treatment: roughly ten-day PBMC culture with coronavirus spike peptide pools or control peptides (ViraFEST assay). No antigen has been identified for these receptors. The Oncomine TCR Beta short-read assay was what sequenced the DNA obtained from cultured CD4+ T cells. TCRdb used MiXCR to reprocess the PCR reads, holding one entry per CDR3 protein. The table shows 15,000 to 20,000 distinct CDR3 sequences, with about 69% occurring only once. Sequenced material: CD4+ T cells from blood, cultured in vitro. The origin of the receptors is a human donor who had recovered from COVID-19.

The CDR3 DNA sequence: TGTGCCAGCAAGGAGGGGTACGAGCAGTACTTC. Residues: CASKEGYEQYF. The V gene is TRBV27, the J gene TRBJ2-7; D might be TRBD2 (6 bases). Trimming removed 7 bases from V and 4 bases from J, with 8 bases in between. This CDR3 is 11 amino acids long. Germline V gene lookup returns CDR1 MNHEY and CDR2 SMNVEV (reference sequence).

The CDR3 protein is CSANRGTGGKDQPQHF. The CDR3 nucleotides are TGCAGTGCTAACCGTGGGACAGGCGGGAAAGATCAGCCCCAGCATTTT. The chain joins TRBV20-1 to TRBJ1-5; 8 nucleotides line up with TRBD1. Per the germline V gene, CDR1 is DFQATT and CDR2 is SNEGSKA (reference sequence). The trim removed 4 bases at V and 5 bases at J, leaving 13 bases unmatched. This CDR3 has 16 residues.

V and J are TRBV7-2 and TRBJ2-7; 8 bases align to TRBD2. Germline assignment: CDR1 SGHTA and CDR2 FQGNSA. There are 16 residues in the CDR3. J was trimmed by 1 base and V by 2 bases; bases with no gene match: 7. CDR3 nucleotides: TGTGCCAGCAGCTTAACGTGGGCTAGCGGGTCCTACGAGCAGTACTTC. Translation: CASSLTWASGSYEQYF. The variable domain in full, with the rest retrieved from reference TRBV7-2 and TRBJ2-7, is GAGVSQSPSNKVTEKGKDVELRCDPISGHTALYWYRQSLGQGLEFLIYFQGNSAPDKSGLPSDRFSAERTGGSVSTLTIQRTQQEDSAVYLCASSLTWASGSYEQYFGPGTRLTVT.

The chain joins TRBV7-2 to TRBJ1-5; TRBD1 matches at 7 bases. The CDR3 is made up of 15 amino acids. J lost 4 bases, V lost 2 bases, and 5 bases had no gene match. Germline CDR1 is SGHTA and CDR2 is FQGNSA. The CDR3 DNA follows: TGTGCCAGCAGCTTATTGGGACAGCTGAATCAGCCCCAGCATTTT. Encoded protein: CASSLLGQLNQPQHF.

The gene calls are TRBV7-9 and TRBJ1-5, with unresolved D. With 1 base removed from V and 6 bases from J, the gap between germline ends came to 7 bases. This CDR3 is built from 13 residues. Germline V gene sequence: CDR1 SEHNR, CDR2 FQNEAQ (reference sequence). The CDR3 region is CASSLVEGQPQHF. The CDR3 DNA reads TGTGCCAGCAGCTTAGTGGAAGGTCAGCCCCAGCATTTT. Based on the CDR3 plus reference TRBV7-9 and TRBJ1-5, the full variable domain is DTGVSQNPRHKITKRGQNVTFRCDPISEHNRLYWYRQTLGQGPEFLTYFQNEAQLEKSRLLSDRFSAERPKGSFSTLEIQRTEQGDSAMYLCASSLVEGQPQHFGDGTRLSIL.

V and J are TRBV2 and TRBJ1-2; D is undetermined. With 6 bases removed from V and 5 bases from J, the gap between germline ends came to 10 bases. Germline V gives CDR1 SNHLY, CDR2 FYNNEI. The CDR3 loop spans 12 amino acids. CDR3 in amino acids: CASSPRGYGYTF. CDR3 nucleotides: TGTGCCAGCAGCCCACGCGGGTATGGCTACACCTTC.

The rearrangement uses TRBV30 and TRBJ2-5, with 7 bases aligning to TRBD1. J was trimmed by 2 bases and V by 3 bases; bases with no gene match: 18. The CDR3 totals 18 residues. The germline V gene encodes CDR1 GTSNPN and CDR2 SVGIG (reference sequence). DNA of the CDR3: TGTGCCTGGAGGCATTGGGGCTTCGGGACAGATAAACAAGAGACCCAGTACTTC. This translates into CAWRHWGFGTDKQETQYF.

The chain combines TRBV15 with TRBJ2-6; D may be TRBD1 or TRBD2 (6 bases each). Trimming stripped 7 bases from V and 1 base from J, with 14 bases between. The germline CDR1 and CDR2 sequences are LNHNV and YYDKDF (reference sequence). The CDR3 loop spans 16 amino acids. CDR3 DNA: TGTGCCACCAACTTGGGGGGCGCTTCTGGGGCCAACGTCCTGACTTTC. This translates into CATNLGGASGANVLTF.

There are a few counts of this clonotype. V usage is TRBV28 and J usage is TRBJ1-2; D perhaps matches TRBD1 (5 bases). With 5 bases removed from V and 8 bases from J, the gap between germline ends came to 18 bases. This CDR3 is 14 amino acids long. In germline, CDR1 is MDHEN, CDR2 SYDVKM. CDR3 nucleotides: TGTGCCAGCAGTCCCCGGGACGGGCATAAGGGCTACACCTTC. Translating it yields CASSPRDGHKGYTF.

This clonotype was counted only a few times. This sequence joins TRBV6-1 and TRBJ1-3, with D possibly being TRBD1 (5 bases). V gave up 7 bases and J gave up 1 base, with 8 bases separating them. There are 13 residues in the CDR3. Germline V gives CDR1 MNHNS, CDR2 SASEGT. CDR3 nucleotide sequence: TGTGCCAGCAACCAGGGTTCTGGAAACACCATATATTTT. Translation: CASNQGSGNTIYF.

The rearrangement joins TRBV15 to TRBJ1-2; D unresolved. Trimming left V 1 base short and J 4 bases short, with 10 bases between. CDR1 is LNHNV and CDR2 is YYDKDF in the germline V gene (reference sequence). CDR3 length equals 14 residues. CDR3 bases: TGTGCCACCAGCAGAGGTCCGAAGTCCTATGGCTACACCTTC. It encodes CATSRGPKSYGYTF.

This clonotype was picked up one time. The rearrangement joins TRBV20-1 to TRBJ2-7, with TRBD1 matching over 7 bases. With 3 bases clipped from V and 4 bases from J, the junction kept 3 bases outside the gene matches. The CDR3 contains 12 residues. Germline V gene lookup returns CDR1 DFQATT and CDR2 SNEGSKA (reference sequence). The CDR3 DNA is TGCAGTGCTAGGGTCAGGGGGTACGAGCAGTACTTC. Protein product: CSARVRGYEQYF.

The chain employs TRBV18 and TRBJ1-1; 7 bases are a match to TRBD1. V lost 3 bases and J lost 7; bases outside the gene matches: 5. This CDR3 comprises 13 residues. Germline CDR1 is KGHSH and CDR2 is LQKENI. The CDR3 protein is CASSPNRDSEAFF. DNA for the CDR3: TGTGCCAGCTCACCGAACCGGGACAGTGAAGCTTTCTTT.

This clonotype occurred a few times. V gene TRBV19 combines with J gene TRBJ1-2; 12 nucleotides agree with TRBD1. Germline CDR1 is LNHDA and CDR2 is SQIVND (reference sequence). CDR3 length equals 17 residues. The V gene end was trimmed by 5 bases and the J gene end by 3 bases; junction bases not matched to a gene: 10. CDR3 residues: CASSARDRGRVYYGYTF. CDR3 coding DNA: TGTGCCAGTAGTGCCCGGGACAGGGGGCGCGTGTACTATGGCTACACCTTC.

The V gene is TRBV9, the J gene TRBJ2-7; 9 bases agree with TRBD1. This CDR3 comprises 13 residues. Trimming cost V 4 bases and J 4 bases; bases outside gene matches: 3. Germline values: CDR1 SGDLS, CDR2 YYNGEE. The CDR3 nucleotides read TGTGCCAGCAGCCGCGACAGGGGGTACGAGCAGTACTTC. Translation: CASSRDRGYEQYF.

V is TRBV19 and J is TRBJ1-5, with TRBD1 matching over 8 bases. Trimming removed 7 bases from V and 5 bases from J; junction bases left unmatched: 1. CDR1 is LNHDA, CDR2 SQIVND, per germline (reference sequence). The length of the CDR3 is 12 residues. The CDR3, as DNA: TGTGCCAGTATACAGGGGGATCAGCCCCAGCATTTT. Translating it yields CASIQGDQPQHF.

The chain uses TRBV9 and TRBJ1-3, with 7 nucleotides matching TRBD1. The CDR3 runs to 15 residues. V was pared by 4 bases and J by 3 bases, with 7 bases of the junction left unmatched. CDR1 is SGDLS, CDR2 YYNGEE, per germline. CDR3 protein: CASSSGRGSGNTIYF. The CDR3 DNA follows: TGTGCCAGCAGCTCCGGCAGGGGGAGTGGAAACACCATATATTTT.

This clonotype has a handful of counts. A read error may account for a junction end that differs from germline. The chain uses TRBV20-1 and TRBJ2-4; 7 nucleotides align to TRBD2. The germline V gene has CDR1 DFQATT and CDR2 SNEGSKA (reference sequence). This CDR3 is built from 11 residues. The CDR3 DNA reads as TGCAGTGCTAGGTGGGAGGGACCGCCAGACTTC. Translated: CSARWEGPPDF.

This sequence joins TRBV7-2 and TRBJ2-1; D is undetermined. Germline V CDR1 and CDR2: SGHTA, FQGNSA. V lost 1 base and J lost 7, with 8 bases in between. CDR3 length: 13 amino acids. The CDR3 loop is CASSLGRLNEQFF. The CDR3 region has the DNA TGTGCCAGCAGCTTAGGCAGACTGAATGAGCAGTTCTTC.

By sample fraction, this clonotype is medium-sized. V gene TRBV7-2 combines with J gene TRBJ2-3, with 9 positions matching TRBD2. The CDR3 covers 16 residues. After removal of 2 bases from V and 1 base from J, the junction contained 4 bases not matched to a gene. Germline values: CDR1 SGHTA, CDR2 FQGNSA. CDR3 in DNA: TGTGCCAGCAGCTTAAAGACTAGCGGTCGCACAGATACGCAGTATTTT. Translation gives CASSLKTSGRTDTQYF.

This chain's CDR3 is CSAIGQGAAGELFF. CDR3 in DNA: TGCAGTGCTATTGGTCAGGGGGCGGCCGGGGAGCTGTTTTTT. The J gene is TRBJ2-2, the V gene TRBV20-1; 8 bases map to TRBD1. Germline assignment: CDR1 DFQATT and CDR2 SNEGSKA (reference sequence). V lost 4 bases and J lost 6; bases outside the gene matches: 7. The CDR3 sequence is 14 residues long.

This chain connects TRBV15 to TRBJ2-3; 8 positions match TRBD2. The trim removed 5 bases at V and 6 bases at J, leaving 7 bases unmatched. CDR1 and CDR2 (germline): LNHNV, YYDKDF (reference sequence). This CDR3 has 14 amino acids. CDR3 sequence: CATSVGLASDTQYF. The CDR3, as DNA: TGTGCCACCAGCGTCGGACTAGCATCCGATACGCAGTATTTT.

The rearrangement links TRBV10-1 to TRBJ2-5; the match to TRBD2 covers 14 bases. V was clipped by 3 bases and J by 9 bases; unmatched bases: 9. CDR3 length: 16 amino acids. Germline CDR1 is WNHNN and CDR2 is SYGVQD (reference sequence). The CDR3 loop is CASSDGTSGSITAQYF. The CDR3 DNA reads as TGCGCCAGCAGTGACGGGACTAGCGGGAGTATTACGGCCCAGTACTTC.

This clonotype occurred once. The rearrangement joins TRBV7-9 to TRBJ2-7, with 9 positions matching TRBD1. Trimming removed 2 bases from V and 2 bases from J; junction bases left unmatched: 10. CDR1 and CDR2 (germline): SEHNR, FQNEAQ (reference sequence). This CDR3 region has 17 residues. DNA for the CDR3: TGTGCCAGCAGCTTAAGAGGGGGACAGGGCCAAACCTACGAGCAGTACTTC. It is translated as CASSLRGGQGQTYEQYF.

The V and J genes are TRBV7-9 and TRBJ1-1; D unclear. Trimming took 5 bases from V and 5 from J, leaving 12 bases between them. This CDR3 contains 13 residues. Germline V gene lookup returns CDR1 SEHNR and CDR2 FQNEAQ (reference sequence). This chain's CDR3 is CASSLIVGTEAFF. The CDR3 bases are TGTGCCAGCAGCCTTATCGTCGGGACTGAAGCTTTCTTT. The full variable domain, its missing parts supplied by reference TRBV7-9 and TRBJ1-1, is DTGVSQNPRHKITKRGQNVTFRCDPISEHNRLYWYRQTLGQGPEFLTYFQNEAQLEKSRLLSDRFSAERPKGSFSTLEIQRTEQGDSAMYLCASSLIVGTEAFFGQGTRLTVV.